This T cell receptor (beta chain) was observed in a study of blood T cell repertoires in COVID-19. Study details: The cDNA or gDNA used as material had been derived from T cells, B-cell-depleted T cells, or PBMCs.

The CDR3 loop spans 15 amino acids. CDR1 is SGHVS and CDR2 is FNYEAQ in the germline V gene. V dropped 5 bases and J dropped 9; count of bases not matched to a gene: 10. TCRdb's table, derived via immunoSEQ multiplex PCR, lists solely in-frame clones and lacks some. The table records under 100,000 clones, about four fifths of them present only once. The rearrangement links TRBV7-6 to TRBJ2-1; 10 bases agree with TRBD2. Sequences were obtained from peripheral blood. The TCR sequence derives from a woman aged 40 to 55 with active or convalescent COVID-19. CDR3 nucleotide sequence: TGTGCCAGCAGCGAATCTAGCGGGGGCAGGGGTGAGCAGTTCTTC. Its protein product is CASSESSGGRGEQFF.